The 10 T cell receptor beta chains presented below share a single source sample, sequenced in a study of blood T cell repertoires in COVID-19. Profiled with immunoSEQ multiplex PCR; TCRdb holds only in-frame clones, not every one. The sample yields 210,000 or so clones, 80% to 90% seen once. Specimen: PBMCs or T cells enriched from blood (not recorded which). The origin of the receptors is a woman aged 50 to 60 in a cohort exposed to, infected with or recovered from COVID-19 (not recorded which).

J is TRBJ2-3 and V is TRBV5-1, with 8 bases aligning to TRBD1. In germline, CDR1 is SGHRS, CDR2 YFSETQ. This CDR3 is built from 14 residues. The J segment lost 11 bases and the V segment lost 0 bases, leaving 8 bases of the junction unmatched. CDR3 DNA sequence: TGCGCCAGCAGCTTGGGGGGACAGGACACTAAGCAGTATTTT. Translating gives CASSLGGQDTKQYF.

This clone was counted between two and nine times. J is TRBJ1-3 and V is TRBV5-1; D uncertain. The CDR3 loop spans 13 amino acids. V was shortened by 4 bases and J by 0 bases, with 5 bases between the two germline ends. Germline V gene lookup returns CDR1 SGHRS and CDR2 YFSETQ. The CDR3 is CASSPSSGNTIYF. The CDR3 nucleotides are TGCGCCAGCAGCCCGAGCTCTGGAAACACCATATATTTT.

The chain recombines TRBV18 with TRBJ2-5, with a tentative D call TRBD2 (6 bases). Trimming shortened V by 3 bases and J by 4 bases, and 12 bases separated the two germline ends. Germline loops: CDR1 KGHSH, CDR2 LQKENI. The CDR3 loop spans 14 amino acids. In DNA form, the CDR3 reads TGTGCCAGCTCACCTAGGAGGGTCCCAGAGACCCAGTACTTC. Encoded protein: CASSPRRVPETQYF.

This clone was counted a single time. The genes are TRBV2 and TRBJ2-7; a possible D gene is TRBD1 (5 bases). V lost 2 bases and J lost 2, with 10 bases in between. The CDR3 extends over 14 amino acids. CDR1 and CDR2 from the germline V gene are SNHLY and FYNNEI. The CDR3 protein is CASSEQGATYEQYF. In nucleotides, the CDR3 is TGTGCCAGCAGTGAACAAGGGGCGACCTACGAGCAGTACTTC.

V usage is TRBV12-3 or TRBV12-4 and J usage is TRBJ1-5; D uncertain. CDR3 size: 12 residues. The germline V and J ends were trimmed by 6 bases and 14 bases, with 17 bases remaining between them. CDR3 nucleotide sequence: TGTGCCAGCAGCCTCAACCGGGATCTTGAGCATTTT. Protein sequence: CASSLNRDLEHF.

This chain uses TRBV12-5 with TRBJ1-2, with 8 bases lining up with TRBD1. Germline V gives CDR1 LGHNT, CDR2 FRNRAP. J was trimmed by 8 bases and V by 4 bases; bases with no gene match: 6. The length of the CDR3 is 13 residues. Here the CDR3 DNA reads TGTGCTAGTGGTTGGCAGGGGGCGAAAGGCTACACCTTC. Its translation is CASGWQGAKGYTF.

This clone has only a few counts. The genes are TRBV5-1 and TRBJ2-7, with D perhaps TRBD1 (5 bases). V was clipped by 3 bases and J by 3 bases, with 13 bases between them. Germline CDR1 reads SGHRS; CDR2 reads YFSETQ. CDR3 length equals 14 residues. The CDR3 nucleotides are TGCGCCAGCAGCTCAAATCAGGGTAGCTACGAGCAGTACTTC. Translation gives CASSSNQGSYEQYF.

CDR3 coding DNA: TGTGCCAGCAGCCAAGAATCAAGCGCCTATGGCTACACCTTC. Encoded protein: CASSQESSAYGYTF. The genes are TRBV4-2 and TRBJ1-2; D gene ambiguous. The CDR3 has 14 residues. Trimming removed 0 bases from V and 4 bases from J, with 9 bases in between. Germline CDR1 is LGHNA and CDR2 is YNFKEQ.

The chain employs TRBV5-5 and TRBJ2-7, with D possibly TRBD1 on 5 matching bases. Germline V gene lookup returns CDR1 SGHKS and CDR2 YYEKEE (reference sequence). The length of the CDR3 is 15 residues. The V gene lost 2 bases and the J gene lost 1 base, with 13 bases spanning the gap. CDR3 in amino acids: CASSFSGIQSYEQYF. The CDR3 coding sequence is TGTGCCAGCAGCTTTTCAGGGATACAATCCTACGAGCAGTACTTC.

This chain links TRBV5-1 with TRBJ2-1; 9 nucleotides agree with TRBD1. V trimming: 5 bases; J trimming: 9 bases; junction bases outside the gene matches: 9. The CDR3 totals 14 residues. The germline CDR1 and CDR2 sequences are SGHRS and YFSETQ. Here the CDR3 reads CASSFGQGSGEQFF. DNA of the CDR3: TGCGCCAGCAGTTTTGGACAGGGGAGCGGTGAGCAGTTCTTC.